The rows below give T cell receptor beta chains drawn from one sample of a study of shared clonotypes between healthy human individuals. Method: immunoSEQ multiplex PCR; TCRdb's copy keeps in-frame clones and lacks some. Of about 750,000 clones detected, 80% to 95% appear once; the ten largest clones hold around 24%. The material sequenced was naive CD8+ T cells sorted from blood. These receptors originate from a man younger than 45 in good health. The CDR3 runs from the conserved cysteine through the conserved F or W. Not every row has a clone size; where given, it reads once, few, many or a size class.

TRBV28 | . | CASSLSLATSTDTQYF
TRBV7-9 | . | CASSLFGRDLAYNEQFF
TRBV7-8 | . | CASSLGWGSSYEQYF
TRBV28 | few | CASAEGRTATNEKLFF
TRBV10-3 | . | CAISETDSPEGPQHF
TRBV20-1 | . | CSAENTDEQYF
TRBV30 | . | CAWSVSGYQETQYF
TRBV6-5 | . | CASSYTRDRPYEQYF
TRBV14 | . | CASSQMGGLVYNEQFF
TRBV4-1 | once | CASSQDSAGGDEQYF
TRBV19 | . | CASSIIVGDRGQAAYEQYF
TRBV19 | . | CATESRSGTEAFF
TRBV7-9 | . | CASSSPGTGGDEAFF
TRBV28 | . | CASSFPRSGNTIYF
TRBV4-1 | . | CASSQGTGGLESYSNTEAFF
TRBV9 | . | CASSEGTSGIREQYF
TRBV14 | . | CASSVGQGALSEAFF
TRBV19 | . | CASNRGGGPYEQYF
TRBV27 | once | CASSPAGGIDEQYF
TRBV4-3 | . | CASSQDPGQNDYEQYF
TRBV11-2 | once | CASSLGASGYNEQFF
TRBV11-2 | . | CASSSRTSGRTKAYEQYF
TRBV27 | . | CASNGQGAGQPQHF
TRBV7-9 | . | CASSFQLLEEQYF
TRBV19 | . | CASSITDSGRTPAPTDTQYF
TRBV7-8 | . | CASSLGGLAGDRSYNEQFF
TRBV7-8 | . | CASSSLVPGQGSVGYTF
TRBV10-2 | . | CASSGGISGNTIYF
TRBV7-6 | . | CASSLGGEKLFF